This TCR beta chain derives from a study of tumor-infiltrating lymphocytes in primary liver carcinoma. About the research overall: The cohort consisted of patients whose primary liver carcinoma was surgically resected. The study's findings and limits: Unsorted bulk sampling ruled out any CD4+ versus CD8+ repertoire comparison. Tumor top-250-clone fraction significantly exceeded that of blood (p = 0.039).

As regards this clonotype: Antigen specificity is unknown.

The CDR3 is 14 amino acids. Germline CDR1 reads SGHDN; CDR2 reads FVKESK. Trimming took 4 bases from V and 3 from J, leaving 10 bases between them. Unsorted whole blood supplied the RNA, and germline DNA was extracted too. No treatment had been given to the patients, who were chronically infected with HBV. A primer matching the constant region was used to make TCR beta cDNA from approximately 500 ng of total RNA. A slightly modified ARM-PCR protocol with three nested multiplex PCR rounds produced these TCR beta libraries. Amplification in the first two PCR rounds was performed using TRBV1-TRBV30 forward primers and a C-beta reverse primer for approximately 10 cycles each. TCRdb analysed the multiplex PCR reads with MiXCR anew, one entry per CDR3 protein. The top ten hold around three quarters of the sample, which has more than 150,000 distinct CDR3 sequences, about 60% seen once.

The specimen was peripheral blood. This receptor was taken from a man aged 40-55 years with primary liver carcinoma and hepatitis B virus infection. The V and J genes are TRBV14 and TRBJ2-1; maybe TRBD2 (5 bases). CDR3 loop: CASSPTINYNEQFF. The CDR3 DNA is TGTGCCAGCAGCCCGACTATCAACTACAATGAGCAGTTCTTC.